This T cell receptor beta chain was recovered during a study of T cell changes during pregnancy in multiple sclerosis. Profiled with immunoSEQ multiplex PCR; TCRdb holds only in-frame clones, not every one. This table has 85,000 to 95,000 clones, 91% appearing once. This TCR came from a female donor in good health, enrolled as a control in a pregnancy study. The specimen comprised peripheral blood, sampled after pregnancy.

The chain's CDR3 is CATRGGRGLEQYF. DNA of the CDR3: TGTGCCACCAGAGGGGGCAGGGGGCTCGAGCAGTACTTC. The J gene is TRBJ2-7, the V gene TRBV15; TRBD1 aligns across 8 bases. The CDR3 has 13 amino acids. Trimming cost V 6 bases and J 6 bases; bases outside gene matches: 7. CDR1 LNHNV and CDR2 YYDKDF come from the germline V gene (reference sequence).